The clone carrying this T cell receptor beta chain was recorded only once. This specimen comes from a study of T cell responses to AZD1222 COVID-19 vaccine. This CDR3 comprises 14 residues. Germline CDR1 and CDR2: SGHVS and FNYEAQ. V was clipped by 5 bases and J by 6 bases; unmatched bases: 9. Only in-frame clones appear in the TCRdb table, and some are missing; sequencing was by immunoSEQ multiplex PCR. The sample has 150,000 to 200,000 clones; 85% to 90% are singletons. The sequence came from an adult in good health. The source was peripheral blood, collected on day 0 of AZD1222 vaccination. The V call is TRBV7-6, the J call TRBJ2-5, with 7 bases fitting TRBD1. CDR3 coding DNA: TGTGCCAGCAGCGGGGACAGCCTGGGGCAGACCCAGTACTTC. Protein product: CASSGDSLGQTQYF.